This TCR beta chain was captured by sequencing in a study of T cell repertoires in cytomegalovirus infection. This clonotype came up a few times. The antigen is undetermined. TCRdb reprocessed the reads with MiXCR, giving one entry per CDR3 protein. The sample includes about 830,000 distinct CDR3 sequences, around a third seen only once; the top ten take 9.5% to 15%. With 0 bases clipped from V and 0 bases from J, the junction kept 12 bases outside the gene matches. Germline V lookup: CDR1 MNHNY, CDR2 SVGAGI (reference sequence). The CDR3 length is 20 residues. This chain uses TRBV6-6 with TRBJ2-5; 11 bases line up with TRBD2. The sequencing here drew on cultured CD8+ T cells from PBMCs, taken from culture after CMV antigen stimulation. The TCR comes from a human donor in good health (CMV status not recorded). Some clones in this sample may be carry-over from other donors' samples. The CDR3 region is CASSYSPRLAGGPYQETQYF. The CDR3, as DNA: TGTGCCAGCAGTTACTCCCCCCGGCTAGCGGGGGGCCCGTACCAAGAGACCCAGTACTTC.